Sequencing of this T cell receptor beta chain was carried out in a study of blood T cells in healthy people across ages. With respect to this clonotype: The target antigen is unknown.

Then a second PCR, running roughly 7 to 11 cycles, was carried out with a sample-barcoded 5' primer and a J-beta primer mix. TCRdb re-analysed the 5' RACE reads in MiXCR, keeping a single row per CDR3 protein. The table lists around 970,000 distinct CDR3 sequences, roughly half of them singletons. CDR3 length: 9 amino acids. CDR1 MDHEN and CDR2 SYDVKM come from the germline V gene. V was cut by 5 bases and J by 12 bases, with 7 bases left in between. General observations from the study: The lack of PBMC sorting stopped any conclusive naive versus antigen-experienced comparison.

This chain links TRBV28 with TRBJ1-1; no firm D call. Sequences were obtained from blood. The receptor was derived from an older woman in good health. This chain's CDR3 is CASSNPPFF. As DNA, the CDR3 is TGTGCCAGCAGTAACCCCCCTTTCTTT.